The entry that follows covers one T cell receptor beta chain sequence. The antigen is undetermined. After removal of 1 base from V and 7 bases from J, the junction contained 8 bases not matched to a gene. Germline V gives CDR1 SGHRS, CDR2 YFSETQ. The CDR3 sequence is 16 residues long. TCRdb redid the calling of the RT-PCR reads with MiXCR, one entry per CDR3 protein. The table shows around 520,000 distinct CDR3 sequences, with 12% occurring only once. The record originates from a study of response to subunit inactivated influenza vaccine. Study-wide results and limits: Authors suggested few new T cells are recruited by each seasonal influenza vaccination.

The chain has TRBV5-1 and TRBJ2-2, with 9 positions matching TRBD1. The source of this sequence is a middle-aged man who received an inactivated influenza vaccine. The sample in question was PBMCs from blood, obtained on the day of vaccination. The CDR3: CASSLIRDREDGELFF. In nucleotides, the CDR3 is TGCGCCAGCAGCTTGATCCGGGACAGGGAGGACGGGGAGCTGTTTTTT.